Each of the 23 T cell receptor beta chains below was sequenced from the same sample in a study of human T cells and chemical hapten exposure. Sample time point: patch test 3, about 24 weeks after DPC sensitization. Indicated treatment: therapeutic diphenylcyclopropenone sensitization with weekly scalp DPC. TCRdb independently ran MiXCR on the RACE reads; one entry per CDR3 protein. Here the sample spans tens of thousands of distinct CDR3 sequences, 8.5% to 14% being singletons. The sequencing used whole blood, collected in connection with sensitization to the hapten diphenylcyclopropenone (DPC). Every receptor here comes from a woman between 50 and 59 years old with alopecia areata. Some clones in this sample may be carry-over from other donors' samples.

This clonotype showed up many times. This chain links TRBV6-2 or TRBV6-3 with TRBJ1-4; D gene uncertain. CDR1 and CDR2 from the germline V gene are MNHEY and SVGEGT. CDR3 length: 14 amino acids. With 8 bases removed from V and 0 bases from J, the gap between germline ends came to 10 bases. The CDR3 loop reads CASGFDTTNEKLFF. CDR3 DNA: TGTGCCAGCGGCTTCGACACAACTAATGAAAAACTGTTTTTT.

This clonotype was detected only a few times. The chain recombines TRBV29-1 with TRBJ2-7; D tentatively fits TRBD1 or TRBD2 (5 bases each). The germline V gene has CDR1 SQVTM and CDR2 ANQGSEA. Trimming took 5 bases from V and 0 from J, leaving 14 bases between them. CDR3 length: 14 amino acids. CDR3: CSVQRGHSSYEQYF. CDR3 coding DNA: TGCAGCGTTCAACGGGGCCACAGCTCCTACGAGCAGTACTTC.

This clonotype has a count of ten or more. V and J are TRBV2 and TRBJ2-5, with D tentatively TRBD1 (6 bases). Germline V gene lookup returns CDR1 SNHLY and CDR2 FYNNEI. Deletions cut 7 bases from V and 1 base from J, with 10 bases between. The CDR3 sequence is 13 residues long. CDR3 sequence: CASMQGLQETQYF. DNA for the CDR3: TGTGCCAGCATGCAGGGGCTCCAAGAGACCCAGTACTTC.

This clonotype was seen a handful of times. The chain employs TRBV11-1 and TRBJ2-4; D ambiguous. The CDR3 is 14 residues long. V was clipped by 5 bases and J by 3 bases, with 11 bases between them. CDR1 and CDR2 from the germline V gene are SGHAT and FQDESV (reference sequence). The CDR3 DNA sequence: TGTGCCAGCAGCCCGACGGAGAACAAAAACATTCAGTACTTC. Encoded protein: CASSPTENKNIQYF.

This clonotype appeared a few times. The rearrangement joins TRBV14 to TRBJ1-1, with 7 bases lining up with TRBD1. Trimming cost V 0 bases and J 0 bases; bases outside gene matches: 7. This CDR3 region has 17 residues. Germline assignment: CDR1 SGHDN and CDR2 FVKESK. CDR3 DNA sequence: TGTGCCAGCAGCCAAGATTGGGGACAGCTCATGAACACTGAAGCTTTCTTT. This translates into CASSQDWGQLMNTEAFF.

This clonotype has a count of ten or more. The chain joins TRBV7-6 to TRBJ2-7; weak D call: TRBD1 (7 bases). CDR3 length: 16 residues. V lost 3 bases, J lost 0 bases, and 15 bases lay in between. CDR1 is SGHVS, CDR2 FNYEAQ, per germline. This chain's CDR3 is CASSLGGQRSSYEQYF. The CDR3 DNA reads TGTGCCAGCAGCTTGGGGGGACAGAGGAGCTCCTACGAGCAGTACTTC. Combining the CDR3 with reference TRBV7-6 and TRBJ2-7 gives the whole variable domain GAGVSQSPRYKVTKRGQDVALRCDPISGHVSLYWYRQALGQGPEFLTYFNYEAQQDKSGLPNDRFSAERPEGSISTLTIQRTEQRDSAMYRCASSLGGQRSSYEQYFGPGTRLTVT.

At least ten counts were recorded for this clonotype. This sequence joins TRBV2 and TRBJ1-1, with a possible D match to TRBD1 (5 bases). V was clipped by 7 bases and J by 3 bases, with 12 bases between them. Germline V gene data show CDR1 as SNHLY and CDR2 as FYNNEI. The CDR3 length is 13 residues. CDR3 sequence (DNA): TGTGCCAGCATAGTGACAGCGGACACTGAAGCTTTCTTT. Its protein product is CASIVTADTEAFF.

This chain links TRBV7-9 with TRBJ1-1; 8 bases map to TRBD1. V gave up 4 bases and J gave up 11 bases; unmatched junction bases: 6. Germline CDR1 is SEHNR and CDR2 is FQNEAQ (reference sequence). This CDR3 spans 12 amino acids. CDR3 residues: CASSSQGAAAFF. The CDR3, as DNA: TGTGCCAGCAGCTCTCAGGGGGCAGCGGCTTTCTTT.

The V call is TRBV5-5, the J call TRBJ1-2; no clear D. The ends were cut back, 2 bases at V and 0 bases at J, with 8 bases in the middle. Germline values: CDR1 SGHKS, CDR2 YYEKEE (reference sequence). The CDR3 runs 14 residues. For the CDR3, the DNA is TGTGCCAGCAGCTTTTCGGTACCTAACTATGGCTACACCTTC. It specifies CASSFSVPNYGYTF.

The V call is TRBV11-2, the J call TRBJ2-3, with D hard to call. Trimming removed 6 bases from V and 1 base from J, with 8 bases in between. This CDR3 contains 13 residues. The germline V gene has CDR1 SGHAT and CDR2 FQNNGV. Here the CDR3 reads CASRKEGTDTQYF. In DNA form, the CDR3 reads TGTGCCAGCAGAAAAGAAGGCACAGATACGCAGTATTTT. Using reference TRBV11-2 and TRBJ2-3 for the parts outside the CDR3, the full variable domain is EAGVAQSPRYKIIEKRQSVAFWCNPISGHATLYWYQQILGQGPKLLIQFQNNGVVDDSQLPKDRFSAERLKGVDSTLKIQPAKLEDSAVYLCASRKEGTDTQYFGPGTRLTVL.

This clonotype was observed a few times. V is TRBV2 and J is TRBJ2-1, with TRBD2 as a possible D gene (6 bases). V gave up 6 bases and J gave up 14 bases, with 14 bases separating them. The germline gives CDR1 SNHLY, CDR2 FYNNEI. This CDR3 region has 11 residues. The CDR3 sequence is CASSMTRNEFF. CDR3 nucleotide sequence: TGTGCCAGCAGCATGACTAGAAACGAGTTCTTC. The full variable domain, completed using reference TRBV2 and TRBJ2-1, is EPEVTQTPSHQVTQMGQEVILRCVPISNHLYFYWYRQILGQKVEFLVSFYNNEISEKSEIFDDQFSVERPDGSNFTLKIRSTKLEDSAMYFCASSMTRNEFFGPGTRLTVL.

This clonotype was picked up many times. The chain employs TRBV19 and TRBJ2-3; 10 bases align to TRBD2. The CDR3 covers 16 residues. The germline gives CDR1 LNHDA, CDR2 SQIVND (reference sequence). With V trimmed by 7 bases and J by 6 bases, 13 bases remained unmatched. The CDR3 sequence is CASKLMMGLASDTQYF. As DNA, the CDR3 is TGTGCCAGTAAACTAATGATGGGACTAGCGTCGGATACGCAGTATTTT.

This clonotype has more than one count but fewer than ten. The rearrangement joins TRBV6-5 to TRBJ2-1; 12 bases are a match to TRBD2. This CDR3 has 14 residues. V dropped 6 bases and J dropped 8; count of bases not matched to a gene: 5. Per germline, CDR1 MNHEY and CDR2 SVGAGI. The CDR3 region is CASSMTSGRDEQFF. In DNA form, the CDR3 reads TGTGCCAGCAGCATGACTAGCGGGAGAGATGAGCAGTTCTTC.

This clonotype was seen at least ten times. The V call is TRBV2, the J call TRBJ1-1; D might be TRBD1 (5 bases). The germline CDR1 and CDR2 sequences are SNHLY and FYNNEI. The V and J ends lost 5 bases and 2 bases respectively, with 12 bases between them. The CDR3 contains 14 residues. CDR3 sequence: CASSPTDLNTEAFF. The CDR3 DNA sequence: TGTGCCAGCAGTCCGACAGATCTAAACACTGAAGCTTTCTTT.

This clonotype has a count of ten or more. V gene TRBV5-1 combines with J gene TRBJ2-3; no clear D gene. In germline, CDR1 is SGHRS, CDR2 YFSETQ. The CDR3 length is 12 residues. V was clipped by 5 bases and J by 6 bases, with 10 bases between them. CDR3 in amino acids: CASRFEADTQYF. In DNA, the CDR3 is TGCGCCAGCAGATTTGAGGCCGATACGCAGTATTTT.

This clonotype was seen a few times. The chain carries TRBV6-5 and TRBJ1-1, with a weak D call TRBD1 (5 bases). Looked up from germline, CDR1 is MNHEY and CDR2 is SVGAGI. The CDR3 is 16 residues long. V lost 2 bases and J lost 11, with 24 bases in between. The CDR3 sequence is CASSYPGTVGGEVAFF. The CDR3 nucleotides read TGTGCCAGCAGTTACCCAGGGACTGTCGGTGGGGAAGTGGCTTTCTTT.

The rearrangement uses TRBV24-1 and TRBJ2-3; possible D gene TRBD1, 5 bases. The V gene's germline CDR1 is KGHDR and CDR2 SFDVKD. This CDR3 region has 17 residues. Trimming shortened V by 4 bases and J by 4 bases, and 20 bases separated the two germline ends. CDR3 amino acids: CATSESLGVGGADTQYF. Here the CDR3 DNA reads TGTGCCACCAGTGAATCGCTAGGGGTCGGTGGGGCAGATACGCAGTATTTT.

The V and J genes are TRBV3-1 and TRBJ2-7; 7 nucleotides align to TRBD1. From germline, CDR1 is LGHDT and CDR2 YNNKEL (reference sequence). The trim removed 4 bases at V and 7 bases at J, leaving 16 bases unmatched. CDR3 length: 16 residues. CDR3 in DNA: TGTGCCAGCAGCCGACGCCCGGGACAGACCGGGTCAGAGCAGTACTTC. Its translation: CASSRRPGQTGSEQYF.

This clonotype was counted a few times. The chain uses TRBV6-6 and TRBJ1-1; D gene unclear. In germline, CDR1 is MNHNY, CDR2 SVGAGI (reference sequence). The CDR3 contains 12 residues. The CDR3 protein is CASCGEGTEAFF. In nucleotides, the CDR3 is TGTGCTAGTTGTGGGGAAGGCACTGAAGCTTTCTTT.

In this sample, this clonotype turned up many times. V gene TRBV4-2 combines with J gene TRBJ2-5; 13 bases line up with TRBD2. There are 16 residues in the CDR3. With 1 base clipped from V and 7 bases from J, the junction kept 6 bases outside the gene matches. Germline-derived CDR1 and CDR2 are LGHNA and YNFKEQ. CDR3 amino acids: CASSQGGTSGDWTQYF. The CDR3 DNA sequence: TGTGCCAGCAGCCAAGGTGGGACTAGCGGGGATTGGACCCAGTACTTC.

Regarding this clonotype: The conserved phenylalanine or tryptophan is not found at the CDR3 terminus, so this likely reflects a read error. The rearrangement joins TRBV7-2 to TRBJ2-3, with 7 bases that match TRBD1. With 3 bases clipped from V and 3 bases from J, the junction kept 0 bases outside the gene matches. Germline assignment: CDR1 SGHTA and CDR2 FQGNSA. The CDR3 sequence is 13 residues long. The CDR3 sequence is CASSFRGTDTQYS. Written as DNA, the CDR3 is TGTGCCAGCAGCTTCAGGGGGACAGATACGCAGTATTCT.

The rearrangement uses TRBV10-3 and TRBJ1-1, with 7 positions matching TRBD1. Per germline, CDR1 ENHRY and CDR2 SYGVKD. The CDR3 is made up of 14 amino acids. The V gene end was trimmed by 6 bases and the J gene end by 6 bases; junction bases not matched to a gene: 10. The CDR3 region has the DNA TGTGCCATCAGGAGTGACAGGGATGGTCCTGAAGCTTTCTTT. Translation: CAIRSDRDGPEAFF.

This clonotype turned up a few times. V and J are TRBV29-1 and TRBJ1-2; weak D call: TRBD1 (6 bases). The CDR3 is made up of 13 amino acids. V was clipped by 3 bases and J by 8 bases, with 16 bases between them. The V gene's germline CDR1 is SQVTM and CDR2 ANQGSEA. The CDR3 loop is CSVDYGGDEGYTF. The CDR3 nucleotides read TGCAGCGTTGATTATGGGGGCGACGAGGGCTACACCTTC.